The subject of this entry is one T cell receptor beta chain. The target of this receptor is not known. Per-base qualities were not stored, and no clone one base away is much larger. The library was prepared using the immunoSEQ multiplex PCR assay. In the paper's pipeline: A statistical classification framework was built to diagnose cytomegalovirus status from the catalog of TCR beta chain sequences. The clones in this table, taken by TCRdb from immuneACCESS, are in-frame only. Not every clone is retained; where verified, under half of the shortfall comes from an unresolved V gene, and the cause of the rest is unknown. V, J and clone size reflect that table, while D and trimming were determined from the DNA. Counted in this sample were approximately 200,000 clones; around 88% of them appeared once. The leading ten clones occupy around 3% of the sample. Donors formed part of the validation cohort, which comprised 120 subjects and was distinct from the first cohort of under 750 subjects.

This record comes from a study of cytomegalovirus exposure and HLA in healthy donors (dated by TCRdb to the late 2010s). Regarding the research as a whole: The 666 repertoires of the first cohort and the 120 validation repertoires were produced on the same platform, according to a later analysis. A separate validation cohort of over 95 different subjects was used in addition to the approximately 700-subject first cohort. High-throughput TCR immunosequencing, statistical association of individual TCRs with disease status, and machine learning were combined to predict cytomegalovirus infection status. The study aimed to test whether signatures of past pathogen exposure could be identified by cataloging public T cell receptors.

Points the paper makes about the study in general: Subsequent analysis determined that TCRs grouped into clusters in the first cohort also showed a tendency toward co-occurrence across the roughly 110 validation repertoires, and 85% to 95% of cluster scores exceeded 0. A few of the identified cytomegalovirus-associated TCR beta chains were confirmed in vitro to be specific for cytomegalovirus antigens. A later analysis had no HLA typing for the validation cohort, so co-occurrence there was scored across all 120 or so repertoires. Cytomegalovirus status was reported to be diagnosed by the classifier with high specificity and sensitivity in both the original and validation cohorts. It was suggested by the authors that the approach could potentially be generalized to other disease states and immunological phenotypes. Most TCR sequences were observed very rarely across donors, whereas some public TCRs were present in many individuals. A total of some 180 TCR beta chains were listed by the study as associated with cytomegalovirus.

The sequencing sample was made of PBMCs. This TCR derives from a woman aged 18-29 years in good health and CMV-seronegative.

The nucleotide sequence is TGCGCCAGCAGTGGTGGGCCAGACACAGATACGCAGTATTTT. It translates to CASSGGPDTDTQYF. The V and J genes are TRBV5-1 and TRBJ2-3, with the D gene not confidently named. The V end loses 5 bases and the J end loses 2 bases, and a stretch of 12 bases separates them. Taken from the germline V gene, the CDR1 and CDR2 loops are SGHRS and YFSETQ. The CDR3 has 14 amino acids, counting the end cysteine and phenylalanine. CDR3 DNA only is kept here, 42 bases in frame from base 1.